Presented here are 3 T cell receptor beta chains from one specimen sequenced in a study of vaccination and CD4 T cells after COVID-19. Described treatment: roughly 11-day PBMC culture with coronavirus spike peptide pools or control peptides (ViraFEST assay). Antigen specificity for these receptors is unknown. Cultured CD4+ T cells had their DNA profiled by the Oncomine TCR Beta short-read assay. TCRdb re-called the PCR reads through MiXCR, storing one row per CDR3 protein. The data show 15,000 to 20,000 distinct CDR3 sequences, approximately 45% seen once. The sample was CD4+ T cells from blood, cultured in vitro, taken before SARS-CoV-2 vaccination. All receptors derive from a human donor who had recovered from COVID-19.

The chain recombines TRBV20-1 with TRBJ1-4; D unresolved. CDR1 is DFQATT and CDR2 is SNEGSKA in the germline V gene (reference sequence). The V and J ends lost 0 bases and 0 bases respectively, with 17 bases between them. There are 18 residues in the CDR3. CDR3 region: CSARDPPTGYPTNEKLFF. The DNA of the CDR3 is TGCAGTGCTAGAGATCCGCCAACTGGTTACCCAACTAATGAAAAACTGTTTTTT.

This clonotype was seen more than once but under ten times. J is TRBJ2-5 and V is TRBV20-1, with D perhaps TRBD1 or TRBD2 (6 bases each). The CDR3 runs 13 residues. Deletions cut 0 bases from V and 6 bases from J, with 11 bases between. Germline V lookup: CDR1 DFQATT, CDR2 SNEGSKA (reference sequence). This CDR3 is CSARDPGAQTQYF. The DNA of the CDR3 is TGCAGTGCTAGAGATCCGGGGGCGCAGACCCAGTACTTC.

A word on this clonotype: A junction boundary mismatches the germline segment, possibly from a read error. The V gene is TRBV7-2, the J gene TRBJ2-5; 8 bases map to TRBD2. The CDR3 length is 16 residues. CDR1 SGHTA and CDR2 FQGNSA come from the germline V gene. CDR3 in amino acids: CASSRNPGGAQGTQYF. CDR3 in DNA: TGTGCCAGCAGCCGGAACCCCGGGGGGGCTCAAGGGACCCAGTACTTC.